Listed below are T cell receptor beta chains from one sample, sequenced in a study of response to subunit inactivated influenza vaccine. In TCRdb, the RT-PCR reads were re-called with MiXCR into one record per CDR3 protein. Of about 520,000 distinct CDR3 sequences in the sample, around 25% were seen once. The sample in question was CD4+ T cells sorted from PBMCs, obtained approximately 5 days after vaccination. The receptors stem from a man in his fifties or sixties who received an inactivated influenza vaccine. CDR3s include the opening cysteine and the closing phenylalanine or tryptophan. A D gene is named only where the DNA matches it firmly. Expanded clones are given a class, and other clones once, few, many or no size at all.

D,size,V,J,CDR3,DNA
-,-,TRBV6-2/TRBV6-3,TRBJ2-3,CASRTPGRDTQYF,TGTGCCAGCCGGACTCCTGGTCGAGATACGCAGTATTTT
TRBD2,few,TRBV7-2,TRBJ2-3,CASSLGGLADTDTQYF,TGTGCCAGCAGCTTGGGTGGACTAGCGGACACAGATACGCAGTATTTT
TRBD1,-,TRBV27,TRBJ2-7,CASSSTGGRREQYF,TGTGCCAGCAGTTCCACAGGGGGACGGAGGGAGCAGTACTTC
-,few,TRBV20-1,TRBJ1-5,CSASTGGRGGTYSNQPQHF,TGCAGTGCTTCAACTGGGGGACGGGGCGGGACGTATAGCAATCAGCCCCAGCATTTT
-,few,TRBV4-3,TRBJ2-5,CASSQDWLNQETQYF,TGCGCCAGCAGCCAAGACTGGTTAAACCAAGAGACCCAGTACTTC
TRBD1,-,TRBV10-1,TRBJ2-7,CASSDHRTGLYEQYF,TGCGCCAGCAGTGATCATAGGACAGGGCTGTACGAGCAGTACTTC
-,-,TRBV4-2,TRBJ2-1,CASSQGLGGALLYNEQFF,TGTGCCAGCAGCCAAGGTCTTGGCGGGGCTTTACTCTACAATGAGCAGTTCTTC
-,once,TRBV12-3/TRBV12-4,TRBJ2-1,CASTRGDRNNEQFF,TGTGCCAGCACGCGCGGGGACAGAAACAATGAGCAGTTCTTC
-,-,TRBV12-3/TRBV12-4,TRBJ1-5,CASSLGGDRGQPQHF,TGTGCCAGCAGTTTAGGAGGGGATAGAGGTCAGCCCCAGCATTTT
-,few,TRBV15,TRBJ2-1,CATSRDRYGAVEQFF,TGTGCCACCAGCAGAGATCGGTATGGAGCTGTGGAGCAGTTCTTC
-,-,TRBV7-2,TRBJ2-2,CASSPTPGGGTGELFF,TGTGCCAGCAGCCCAACCCCAGGTGGTGGCACCGGGGAGCTGTTTTTT
-,once,TRBV7-2,TRBJ2-1,CASSPRRGRYNEQFF,TGTGCCAGCAGCCCCCGACGGGGTCGGTACAATGAGCAGTTCTTC
-,-,TRBV12-3/TRBV12-4,TRBJ1-2,CASSLRVRDGYTF,TGTGCCAGCAGTTTAAGAGTACGGGATGGCTACACCTTC
-,-,TRBV7-2,TRBJ1-1,CASSLAGPEAFF,TGTGCCAGCAGCTTAGCAGGGCCTGAAGCTTTCTTT
-,few,TRBV4-2,TRBJ1-1,CASSQGGVGATEAFF,TGTGCCAGCAGCCAAGGCGGGGTGGGGGCCACTGAAGCTTTCTTT
-,few,TRBV20-1,TRBJ1-4,CSARDGGGINEKLFF,TGCAGTGCTAGAGATGGAGGCGGTATTAATGAAAAACTGTTTTTT
-,-,TRBV7-2,TRBJ2-4,CASSLDKNIQYF,TGTGCCAGCAGCTTGGACAAAAACATTCAGTACTTC
TRBD1,-,TRBV10-3,TRBJ2-7,CAISRKGQGGHEQYF,TGTGCCATCAGTCGCAAGGGACAGGGAGGCCACGAGCAGTACTTC
-,few,TRBV6-6,TRBJ1-1,CASNEGGRPEAFF,TGTGCCAGCAACGAAGGGGGGAGGCCTGAAGCTTTCTTT
TRBD2,-,TRBV6-5,TRBJ2-2,CASSYSGLAGANTGELFF,TGTGCCAGCAGTTACTCTGGACTAGCGGGAGCGAACACCGGGGAGCTGTTTTTT
-,few,TRBV6-5,TRBJ1-1,CASSYSKAMNTEAFF,TGTGCCAGCAGTTACTCTAAAGCGATGAACACTGAAGCTTTCTTT
TRBD1,few,TRBV5-6,TRBJ2-3,CASSLARGSVADTQYF,TGTGCCAGCAGCTTGGCCAGGGGGTCGGTCGCAGATACGCAGTATTTT
-,few,TRBV20-1,TRBJ1-5,CSARDPSDGPQHF,TGCAGTGCTAGAGATCCGAGCGACGGGCCCCAGCATTTT
-,-,TRBV6-6,TRBJ1-6,CASSSGQGPLHF,TGTGCCAGCAGCTCAGGGCAGGGTCCCCTCCACTTT
-,-,TRBV7-2,TRBJ1-5,CASSGYRNQPQHF,TGTGCCAGCAGCGGGTACCGCAATCAGCCCCAGCATTTT
-,-,TRBV7-9,TRBJ1-1,CASSGRVATEAFF,TGTGCCAGCAGCGGGAGGGTTGCGACTGAAGCTTTCTTT